These 21 T cell receptor beta chains originate from one sample sequenced in a study of vaccination and CD4 T cells after COVID-19. The Oncomine TCR Beta short-read assay sequenced DNA from cultured CD4+ T cells. TCRdb processed the PCR reads anew with MiXCR; each CDR3 protein has one entry. The data contain around 20,000 distinct CDR3 sequences, roughly two thirds of them singletons. Treatment: approximately 9-day PBMC culture with coronavirus spike peptide pools or control peptides (ViraFEST assay). No antigen has been identified for these receptors. The sample comprised CD4+ T cells from blood, cultured in vitro. The receptors come from a human donor who had recovered from COVID-19.

This clonotype was counted only a few times. The V call is TRBV15, the J call TRBJ2-5, with D possibly being TRBD1 (7 bases). The germline V gene has CDR1 LNHNV and CDR2 YYDKDF (reference sequence). The CDR3 is 15 residues long. Trimming pared 5 bases from V and 5 bases from J, leaving 18 bases between. The CDR3 spells CATSRQGGGGETQYF. The CDR3 DNA reads as TGTGCCACCAGCCGCCAGGGGGGCGGAGGGGAGACCCAGTACTTC.

This clonotype was seen a few times. This chain's CDR3 is CASSYSPSNQPQHF. The CDR3 bases are TGTGCCAGCAGTTACTCGCCCAGCAATCAGCCCCAGCATTTT. The gene calls are TRBV6-5 and TRBJ1-5; D unresolved. Germline CDR1 MNHEY, CDR2 SVGAGI. CDR3 size: 14 residues. The V gene lost 0 bases and the J gene lost 1 base, with 4 bases spanning the gap.

This clonotype was seen a few times. The chain has TRBV2 and TRBJ1-5; tentative D call: TRBD1 (6 bases). CDR3 length: 13 residues. Germline CDR1 is SNHLY and CDR2 is FYNNEI. V gave up 11 bases and J gave up 2 bases, with 13 bases separating them. This CDR3 is CAGRQDGNQPQHF. The DNA for the CDR3 is TGTGCCGGGCGACAGGATGGCAATCAGCCCCAGCATTTT.

The chain combines TRBV12-3 or TRBV12-4 with TRBJ2-5, with a weak D call TRBD2 (5 bases). CDR3 length equals 13 residues. Trimming left V 5 bases short and J 4 bases short, with 11 bases between. The CDR3 DNA reads as TGTGCCAGCAGTCGGGATTTAGGAGAGACCCAGTACTTC. Translating it yields CASSRDLGETQYF.

The chain employs TRBV28 and TRBJ1-5; D not resolved. Looked up from germline, CDR1 is MDHEN and CDR2 is SYDVKM. The CDR3 spans 11 residues. V lost 5 bases and J 9 bases, leaving 8 bases between the germline ends. CDR3 in DNA: TGTGCCAGCAGTATAACGTGGCCCCAGCATTTT. This translates into CASSITWPQHF.

The genes are TRBV24-1 and TRBJ1-3, with TRBD1 matching 9 bases. Germline CDR1 KGHDR, CDR2 SFDVKD. There are 16 residues in the CDR3. V shed 4 bases, J shed 4 bases, and the junction held 7 bases outside the gene matches. CDR3 sequence (DNA): TGTGCCACCAGTGAGTCCGGGACAGGGAGAGGAAACACCATATATTTT. Residues: CATSESGTGRGNTIYF.

This clonotype was recorded once. DNA for the CDR3: TGTGCCAGCGGAATAGGCGAGCAGTACTTC. It specifies CASGIGEQYF. This chain links TRBV7-8 with TRBJ2-7; D is uncertain. V shed 8 bases and J shed 6 bases, with 8 bases lying between them. Looked up from germline, CDR1 is SGHVS and CDR2 is FQNEAQ. This CDR3 is 10 amino acids long.

The chain carries TRBV7-2 and TRBJ2-7; D is perhaps TRBD2 (5 bases). CDR1 and CDR2 (germline): SGHTA, FQGNSA. V gave up 4 bases and J gave up 7 bases, with 23 bases separating them. CDR3 size: 16 residues. The CDR3 DNA reads TGTGCCAGCAGCTCCAACCCACTAGGCCACCTGGGAGAGCAGTACTTC. Protein sequence: CASSSNPLGHLGEQYF.

In its sample, this clonotype was seen a few times. The chain joins TRBV15 to TRBJ1-5; D is unresolved. The germline gives CDR1 LNHNV, CDR2 YYDKDF (reference sequence). V was clipped by 2 bases and J by 0 bases, with 5 bases between them. The CDR3 has 14 residues. CDR3 protein: CATSRTYSNQPQHF. DNA of the CDR3: TGTGCCACCAGCAGAACTTATAGCAATCAGCCCCAGCATTTT.

The chain couples TRBV7-2 to TRBJ2-7, with unresolved D. V gave up 5 bases and J gave up 0 bases, with 14 bases separating them. CDR1 SGHTA and CDR2 FQGNSA come from the germline V gene. CDR3 size: 15 residues. CDR3 sequence: CASSRPAPSSYEQYF. The CDR3, as DNA: TGTGCCAGCAGCCGACCAGCGCCTAGCTCCTACGAGCAGTACTTC.

The chain combines TRBV2 with TRBJ1-6; unclear D gene. Germline V gene sequence: CDR1 SNHLY, CDR2 FYNNEI. V was clipped by 7 bases and J by 0 bases, with 10 bases between them. CDR3 size: 15 residues. CDR3 loop: CASTKGDSYNSPLHF. DNA for the CDR3: TGTGCCAGCACAAAGGGTGACTCCTATAATTCACCCCTCCACTTT.

This rearrangement joins TRBV12-3 or TRBV12-4 to TRBJ1-3; D perhaps matches TRBD1 (5 bases). The CDR3 runs to 16 residues. V was shortened by 5 bases and J by 1 base, with 15 bases between the two germline ends. Here the CDR3 reads CASSKKGTASGNTIYF. CDR3 DNA: TGTGCCAGCAGTAAGAAGGGGACTGCATCTGGAAACACCATATATTTT.

The rearrangement links TRBV2 to TRBJ1-6; 7 bases align to TRBD1. The CDR3 is made up of 13 amino acids. Losses at the gene ends were 6 bases for V and 9 bases for J; bases not matched to a gene: 5. The germline gives CDR1 SNHLY, CDR2 FYNNEI. The CDR3 DNA is TGTGCCAGCAGACTCAGGGGGTCTTCACCCCTCCACTTT. It specifies CASRLRGSSPLHF. Drawing the rest from reference TRBV2 and TRBJ1-6, the complete variable domain is EPEVTQTPSHQVTQMGQEVILRCVPISNHLYFYWYRQILGQKVEFLVSFYNNEISEKSEIFDDQFSVERPDGSNFTLKIRSTKLEDSAMYFCASRLRGSSPLHFGNGTRLTVT.

V is TRBV5-6 and J is TRBJ1-2; D gene unclear. This CDR3 contains 12 residues. The V and J ends lost 4 bases and 1 base respectively, with 5 bases between them. Looked up from germline, CDR1 is SGHDT and CDR2 is YYEEEE. The CDR3 loop reads CASSPYNYGYTF. CDR3 nucleotide sequence: TGTGCCAGCAGCCCGTATAACTATGGCTACACCTTC.

This sequence joins TRBV19 and TRBJ2-2; D ambiguous. V dropped 4 bases and J dropped 6 bases, with 3 bases sitting between them. This CDR3 is 11 amino acids long. In germline, CDR1 is LNHDA, CDR2 SQIVND (reference sequence). The CDR3 reads CASSRAGELFF. In DNA, the CDR3 is TGTGCCAGTAGTAGGGCCGGGGAGCTGTTTTTT.

This clonotype was picked up a small number of times. The chain combines TRBV20-1 with TRBJ2-7; 7 bases match TRBD1. The germline V gene has CDR1 DFQATT and CDR2 SNEGSKA (reference sequence). This CDR3 comprises 13 residues. CDR3 in amino acids: CSGTGQAPYEQYF. The CDR3 bases are TGCAGCGGAACTGGACAGGCTCCCTACGAGCAGTACTTC.

CDR3 amino acids: CASSQGGSGQGNSPLHF. The CDR3 DNA reads TGCGCCAGCAGCCAAGGCGGGAGCGGACAGGGAAATTCACCCCTCCACTTT. The chain has TRBV4-3 and TRBJ1-6; 8 bases agree with TRBD1. CDR1 is LGHNA, CDR2 YSLEER, per germline. Trimming took 1 base from V and 7 from J; bases not matched to a gene: 9. This CDR3 comprises 17 residues.

The chain employs TRBV20-1 and TRBJ2-4; 8 bases agree with TRBD2. CDR1 and CDR2 (germline): DFQATT, SNEGSKA (reference sequence). The CDR3 is 14 residues long. The trim removed 3 bases at V and 9 bases at J, leaving 10 bases unmatched. Written as DNA, the CDR3 is TGCAGTGCTAGTGTCGGGAGGGCCTCGGGCATTCAGTACTTC. This translates into CSASVGRASGIQYF.

V usage is TRBV6-4 and J usage is TRBJ1-2, with 11 positions matching TRBD1. V trimming: 8 bases; J trimming: 4 bases; junction bases outside the gene matches: 15. CDR1 and CDR2 (germline): MRHNA, SNTAGT. The CDR3 length is 17 residues. The CDR3 coding sequence is TGTGCCAGCCCTCGTCCGGGACAGGGGGAATTTGCCTATGGCTACACCTTC. Translated: CASPRPGQGEFAYGYTF.

V and J are TRBV24-1 and TRBJ2-7; D is uncertain. The V end lost 5 bases, the J end lost 2 bases, and 6 bases lay between the germline ends. Per the germline V gene, CDR1 is KGHDR and CDR2 is SFDVKD. The CDR3 is 12 residues long. CDR3: CATSGQTYEQYF. CDR3 nucleotide sequence: TGTGCCACCAGTGGGCAAACCTACGAGCAGTACTTC.

This clonotype came up a few times. The rearrangement links TRBV7-9 to TRBJ1-5; 12 bases fit TRBD1. Looked up from germline, CDR1 is SEHNR and CDR2 is FQNEAQ (reference sequence). This CDR3 has 18 amino acids. The V and J ends lost 3 bases and 7 bases, in that order; junction bases with no gene match: 13. The CDR3 nucleotides read TGTGCCAGCAGCTTCGTCCCGGGACAGGGGGCATTGCTCCAGCCCCAGCATTTT. This gives the protein CASSFVPGQGALLQPQHF.